This T cell receptor beta chain was sequenced for a study of cytomegalovirus exposure and HLA in healthy donors. Study conclusions and caveats: 87-base-pair reads could not separate some V segments, including TRBV6-2 and TRBV6-3.

In the PCR, 60 Vbeta and 13 Jbeta primers were used. Generated by immunoSEQ multiplex PCR, the TCRdb table keeps only in-frame clones and is missing some. The sample's table shows tens of thousands of clones. The CDR3 length is 15 residues. Germline lookup yields CDR1 SGHRS and CDR2 YFSETQ. The trim removed 0 bases at V and 7 bases at J, leaving 10 bases unmatched. Worth noting for this clone: Antigen unknown.

The sample consisted of PBMCs. The chain couples TRBV5-1 to TRBJ2-7, with TRBD1 matching over 7 bases. This clonotype was sampled from a woman in her thirties or forties in good health and CMV-seronegative. This chain's CDR3 is CASSLAFRTGGEQYF. Written as DNA, the CDR3 is TGCGCCAGCAGCTTGGCCTTTAGGACAGGAGGAGAGCAGTACTTC.